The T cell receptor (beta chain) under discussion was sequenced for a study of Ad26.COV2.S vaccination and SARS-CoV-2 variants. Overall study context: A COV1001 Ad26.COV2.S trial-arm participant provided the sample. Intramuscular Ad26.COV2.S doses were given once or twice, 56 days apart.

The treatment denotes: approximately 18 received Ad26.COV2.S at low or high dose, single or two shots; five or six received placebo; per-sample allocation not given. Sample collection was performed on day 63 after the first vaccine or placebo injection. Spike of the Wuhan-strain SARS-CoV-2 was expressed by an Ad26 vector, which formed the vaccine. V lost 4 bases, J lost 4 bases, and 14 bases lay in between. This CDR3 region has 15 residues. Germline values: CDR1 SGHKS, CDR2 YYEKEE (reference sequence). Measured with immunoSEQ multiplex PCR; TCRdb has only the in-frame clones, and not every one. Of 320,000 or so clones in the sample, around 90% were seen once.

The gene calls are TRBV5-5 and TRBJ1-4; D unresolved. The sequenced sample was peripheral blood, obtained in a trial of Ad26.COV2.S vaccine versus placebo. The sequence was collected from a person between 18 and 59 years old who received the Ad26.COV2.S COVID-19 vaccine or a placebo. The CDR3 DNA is TGTGCCAGCAGCCAACCGGGAGGCCTTAATGAAAAACTGTTTTTT. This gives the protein CASSQPGGLNEKLFF.